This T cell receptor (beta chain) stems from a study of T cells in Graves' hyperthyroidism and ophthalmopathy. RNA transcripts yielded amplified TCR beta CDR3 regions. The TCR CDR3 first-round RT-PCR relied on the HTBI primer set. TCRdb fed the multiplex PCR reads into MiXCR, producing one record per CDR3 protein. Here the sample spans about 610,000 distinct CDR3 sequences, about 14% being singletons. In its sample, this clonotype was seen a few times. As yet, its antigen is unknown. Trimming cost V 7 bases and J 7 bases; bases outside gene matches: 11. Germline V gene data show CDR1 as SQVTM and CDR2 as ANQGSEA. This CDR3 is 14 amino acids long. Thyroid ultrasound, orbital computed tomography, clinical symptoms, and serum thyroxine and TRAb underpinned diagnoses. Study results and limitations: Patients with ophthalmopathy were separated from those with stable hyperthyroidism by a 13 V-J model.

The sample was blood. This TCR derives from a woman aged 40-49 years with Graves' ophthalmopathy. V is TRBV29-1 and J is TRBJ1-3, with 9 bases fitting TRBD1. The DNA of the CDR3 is TGCAGCGCGGCTCCCGGGACAGGGTTCAACACCATATATTTT. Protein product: CSAAPGTGFNTIYF.